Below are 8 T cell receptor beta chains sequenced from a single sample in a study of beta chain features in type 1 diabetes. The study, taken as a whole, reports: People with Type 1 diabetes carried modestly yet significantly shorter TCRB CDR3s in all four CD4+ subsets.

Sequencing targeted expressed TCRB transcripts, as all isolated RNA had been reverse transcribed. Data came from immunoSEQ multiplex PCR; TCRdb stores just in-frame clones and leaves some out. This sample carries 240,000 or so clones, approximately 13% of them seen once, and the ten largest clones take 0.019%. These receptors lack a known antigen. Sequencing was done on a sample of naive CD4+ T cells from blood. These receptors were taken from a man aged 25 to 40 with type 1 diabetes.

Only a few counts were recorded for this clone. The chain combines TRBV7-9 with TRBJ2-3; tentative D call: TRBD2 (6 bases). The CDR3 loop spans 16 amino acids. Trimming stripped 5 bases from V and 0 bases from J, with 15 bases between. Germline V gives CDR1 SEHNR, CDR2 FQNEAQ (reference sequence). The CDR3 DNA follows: TGTGCCAGCAGCCCCCAGACTAGACTAAGCACAGATACGCAGTATTTT. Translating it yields CASSPQTRLSTDTQYF.

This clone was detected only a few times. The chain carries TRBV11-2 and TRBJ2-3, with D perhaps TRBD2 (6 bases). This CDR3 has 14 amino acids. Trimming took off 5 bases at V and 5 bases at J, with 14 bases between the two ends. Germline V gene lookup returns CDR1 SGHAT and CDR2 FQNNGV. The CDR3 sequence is CASSPSASVDTQYF. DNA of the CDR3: TGTGCCAGCAGCCCGTCGGCTAGCGTAGATACGCAGTATTTT.

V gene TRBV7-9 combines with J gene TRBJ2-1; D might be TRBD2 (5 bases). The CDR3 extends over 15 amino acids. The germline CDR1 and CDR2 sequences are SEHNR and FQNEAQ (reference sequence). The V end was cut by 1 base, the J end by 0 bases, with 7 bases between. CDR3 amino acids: CASSLDEGSYNEQFF. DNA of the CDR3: TGTGCCAGCAGCTTAGACGAGGGCTCCTACAATGAGCAGTTCTTC.

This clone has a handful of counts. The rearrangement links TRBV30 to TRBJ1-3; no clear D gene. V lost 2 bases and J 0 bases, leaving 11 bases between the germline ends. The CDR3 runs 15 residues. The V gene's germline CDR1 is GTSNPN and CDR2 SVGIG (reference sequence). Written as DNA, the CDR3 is TGTGCCTGGAGTTTCCAGGCCTTCTCTGGAAACACCATATATTTT. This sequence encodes CAWSFQAFSGNTIYF.

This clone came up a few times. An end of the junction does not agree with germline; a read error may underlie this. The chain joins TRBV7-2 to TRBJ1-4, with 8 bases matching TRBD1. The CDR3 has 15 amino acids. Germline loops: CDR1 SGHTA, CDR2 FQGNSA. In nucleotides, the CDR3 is TGTGCCAGCAGTCGCCAGGGGGCAACAAATGAAAAACTGTTTTTT. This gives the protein CASSRQGATNEKLFF.

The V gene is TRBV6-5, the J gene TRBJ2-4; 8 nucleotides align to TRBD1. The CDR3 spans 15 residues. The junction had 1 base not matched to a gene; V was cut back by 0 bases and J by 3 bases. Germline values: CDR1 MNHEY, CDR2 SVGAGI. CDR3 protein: CASSYSTGGKNIQYF. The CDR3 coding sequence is TGTGCCAGCAGTTACTCAACAGGGGGCAAAAACATTCAGTACTTC.

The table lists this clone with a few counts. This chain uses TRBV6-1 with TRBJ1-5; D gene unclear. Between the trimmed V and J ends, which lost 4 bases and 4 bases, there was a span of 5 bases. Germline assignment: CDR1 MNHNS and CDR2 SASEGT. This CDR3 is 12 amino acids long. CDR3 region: CASSGENQPQHF. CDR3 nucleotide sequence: TGTGCCAGCAGTGGAGAAAATCAGCCCCAGCATTTT.

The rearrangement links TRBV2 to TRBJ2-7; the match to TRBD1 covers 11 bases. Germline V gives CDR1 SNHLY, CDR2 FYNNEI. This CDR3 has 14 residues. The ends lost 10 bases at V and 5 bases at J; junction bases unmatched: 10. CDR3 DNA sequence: TGTGCCACCAGGACAGGGGGCAGTACCCACGAGCAGTACTTC. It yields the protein CATRTGGSTHEQYF.